This T cell receptor beta chain was observed in a study of spatial heterogeneity in lung cancer. On the study more broadly: At a median of about 22 months after resection, follow-up PBMC samples were sequenced when available.

V lost 3 bases and J 8 bases, leaving 7 bases between the germline ends. Per germline, CDR1 SNHLY and CDR2 FYNNEI. The CDR3 length is 11 residues. TCRdb ran MiXCR on the 5' RACE reads and lists one entry per CDR3 protein. The repertoire holds around 110,000 distinct CDR3 sequences, with more than 10% as singletons. Time point meaning: blood at routine non-recurrence follow-up after resection. The authors sequenced whole RNA from tumor, nontumor lung or frozen PBMC without sorting. This clonotype has only a few counts. This material consisted of PBMCs, taken at follow-up. The TCR originated in a male donor with early-stage non-small cell lung cancer. The chain carries TRBV2 and TRBJ1-1; D unresolved. CDR3 in amino acids: CASSDWLEAFF. CDR3 nucleotide sequence: TGTGCCAGCAGTGATTGGCTAGAAGCTTTCTTT.